Listed here are 2 T cell receptor beta chains from one sample, sequenced in a study of persistence of HIV-infected CD4 T cells. The libraries were made with immunoSEQ version 4 in survey mode. Clones were sequenced by immunoSEQ multiplex PCR, and TCRdb holds only the in-frame ones, with some missing. The sample holds about 36,000 clones, roughly four fifths seen once. Their antigen targets remain unknown. Overlapping HIV-1 Gag 15-mer peptides at approximately 0.91 ug per peptide per mL were used. CD40L-negative CD69-negative CD45RO-high memory CD4+ T cells were sorted as populations depleted of antigen-responding cells. The sequencing used cultured CD4+ T cells from PBMCs, collected from a patient who received antiretroviral therapy. Receptor source: an adult with HIV. The donor label of this sample is uncertain.

V gene TRBV7-8 combines with J gene TRBJ1-2, with TRBD1 matching 7 bases. CDR1 is SGHVS, CDR2 FQNEAQ, per germline. V was pared by 1 base and J by 4 bases, with 15 bases of the junction left unmatched. This CDR3 contains 18 residues. CDR3 residues: CASSLVPGEQGLGYGYTF. The CDR3 DNA reads TGTGCCAGCAGCTTAGTCCCCGGCGAACAGGGGTTGGGCTATGGCTACACCTTC.

The rearrangement joins TRBV7-2 to TRBJ2-1, with a weak D call TRBD1 (6 bases). CDR3 length equals 15 residues. V was clipped by 0 bases and J by 8 bases, with 14 bases between them. From germline, CDR1 is SGHTA and CDR2 FQGNSA. CDR3 DNA sequence: TGTGCCAGCAGCTTAGCGCGCGTTGGGGGCCATGAGCAGTTCTTC. This sequence encodes CASSLARVGGHEQFF.